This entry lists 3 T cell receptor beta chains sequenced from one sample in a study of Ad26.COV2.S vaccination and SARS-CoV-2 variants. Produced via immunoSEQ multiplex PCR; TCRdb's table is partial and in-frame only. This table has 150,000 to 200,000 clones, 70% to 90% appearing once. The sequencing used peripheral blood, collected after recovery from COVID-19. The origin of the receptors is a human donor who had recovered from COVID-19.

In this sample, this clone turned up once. In DNA form, the CDR3 reads TGTGCCAGCAGCTTAAGGGGGTCTAACACCGGGGAGCTGTTTTTT. Translated, it gives CASSLRGSNTGELFF. The rearrangement uses TRBV7-7 and TRBJ2-2; a weak D match, TRBD1 (6 bases). CDR1 is SSHAT, CDR2 FNYEAQ, per germline (reference sequence). Trimming left V 2 bases short and J 2 bases short, with 9 bases between. There are 15 residues in the CDR3.

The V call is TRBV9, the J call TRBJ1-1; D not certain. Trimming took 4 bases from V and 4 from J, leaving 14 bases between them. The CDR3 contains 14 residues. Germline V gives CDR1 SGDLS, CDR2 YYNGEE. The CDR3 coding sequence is TGTGCCAGCAGCCCATTAGAGGTGGGCACTGAAGCTTTCTTT. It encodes CASSPLEVGTEAFF.

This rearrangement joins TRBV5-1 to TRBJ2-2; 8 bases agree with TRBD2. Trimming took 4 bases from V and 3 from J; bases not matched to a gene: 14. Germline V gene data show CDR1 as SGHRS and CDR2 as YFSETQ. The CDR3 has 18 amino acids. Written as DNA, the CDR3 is TGCGCCAGCAGCCCCCGGGCCACTAGCGGATGGGACACCGGGGAGCTGTTTTTT. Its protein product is CASSPRATSGWDTGELFF.